These 8 T cell receptor beta chains were all obtained from the same sample, sequenced in a study of T and B cells in COVID-19 patients. Each TRB amplification used roughly 240-550 ng of genomic DNA from blood. BIOMED2 TRB-A/B primer pools were used in multiplex TRB PCR. TCRdb reprocessed the multiplex PCR reads with MiXCR, giving one entry per CDR3 protein. The table shows 9,900 or so distinct CDR3 sequences, with 28% occurring only once. Sample: blood. The receptors stem from a human donor who had recovered from COVID-19.

This chain connects TRBV11-1 to TRBJ2-7; 8 bases agree with TRBD2. The J segment lost 2 bases and the V segment lost 1 base, leaving 4 bases of the junction unmatched. The CDR3 is 15 amino acids. CDR1 is SGHAT, CDR2 FQDESV, per germline (reference sequence). The CDR3 coding sequence is TGTGCCAGCAGCTTAGGGGCTAGCGGGCCCTACGAGCAGTACTTC. Protein product: CASSLGASGPYEQYF.

V and J are TRBV20-1 and TRBJ2-5; TRBD2 matches 11 bases. The germline V gene encodes CDR1 DFQATT and CDR2 SNEGSKA (reference sequence). This CDR3 contains 18 residues. Trimming at V came to 0 bases and at J to 2 bases, leaving 11 bases not matched to a gene. CDR3 in amino acids: CSARDRSSGGTTQETQYF. In nucleotides, the CDR3 is TGCAGTGCTAGAGATCGGTCTAGCGGGGGGACTACACAAGAGACCCAGTACTTC.

This sequence joins TRBV6-6 and TRBJ1-2; D gene uncertain. This CDR3 is built from 12 residues. V was trimmed by 8 bases and J by 1 base, leaving 8 bases between them. CDR1 and CDR2 (germline): MNHNY, SVGAGI (reference sequence). This CDR3 reads CASEEGNYGYTF. CDR3 sequence (DNA): TGTGCCAGCGAGGAGGGTAACTATGGCTACACCTTC.

The chain employs TRBV28 and TRBJ1-1; no clear D gene. V lost 4 bases, J lost 11 bases, and 14 bases lay in between. CDR1 and CDR2 from the germline V gene are MDHEN and SYDVKM. The CDR3 has 12 residues. This CDR3 is CASSSIRRYAFF. In nucleotides, the CDR3 is TGTGCCAGCAGTTCCATCCGGCGGTATGCTTTCTTT.

V usage is TRBV28 and J usage is TRBJ1-2, with D possibly being TRBD1 (6 bases). CDR1 is MDHEN and CDR2 is SYDVKM in the germline V gene. The CDR3 is 12 amino acids. Trimming cost V 8 bases and J 5 bases, with 12 bases left between them. The CDR3 here is CASGQGLYGYTF. DNA of the CDR3: TGTGCCAGCGGCCAGGGGTTATATGGCTACACCTTC.

This clonotype is termed medium-sized. The chain has TRBV19 and TRBJ2-5, with D tentatively TRBD2 (6 bases). V shed 5 bases and J shed 1 base, with 11 bases lying between them. The CDR3 is 14 residues long. Germline loops: CDR1 LNHDA, CDR2 SQIVND (reference sequence). The CDR3, as DNA: TGTGCCAGTAGTCTCCGGGACTTCCAAGAGACCCAGTACTTC. Its translation is CASSLRDFQETQYF.

The chain joins TRBV28 to TRBJ1-2; 7 bases are a match to TRBD1. Looked up from germline, CDR1 is MDHEN and CDR2 is SYDVKM. The ends lost 5 bases at V and 4 bases at J; junction bases unmatched: 13. The CDR3 length is 16 residues. The CDR3, as DNA: TGTGCCAGCAGTCCTAGGACAGGTCGATCCGGCTATGGCTACACCTTC. Translated: CASSPRTGRSGYGYTF.

The rearrangement links TRBV20-1 to TRBJ2-1; 11 bases line up with TRBD2. Germline CDR1 reads DFQATT; CDR2 reads SNEGSKA (reference sequence). Trimming at V came to 6 bases and at J to 1 base, leaving 5 bases not matched to a gene. The CDR3 length is 15 residues. The CDR3 DNA reads as TGCAGTGCCCTAGGGACTAGCGGTTCCTACAATGAGCAGTTCTTC. This gives the protein CSALGTSGSYNEQFF.